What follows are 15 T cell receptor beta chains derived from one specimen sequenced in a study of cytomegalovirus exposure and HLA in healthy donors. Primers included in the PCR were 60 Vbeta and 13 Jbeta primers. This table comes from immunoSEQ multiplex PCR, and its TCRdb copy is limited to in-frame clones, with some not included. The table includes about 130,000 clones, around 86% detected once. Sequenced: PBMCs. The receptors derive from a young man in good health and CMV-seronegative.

Here the CDR3 reads CASSHLAGANTEAFF. DNA of the CDR3: TGCGCCAGCAGCCACTTGGCAGGGGCGAACACTGAAGCTTTCTTT. The rearrangement joins TRBV4-3 to TRBJ1-1; a possible D gene is TRBD1 (6 bases). With 3 bases removed from V and 1 base from J, the gap between germline ends came to 12 bases. Germline assignment: CDR1 LGHNA and CDR2 YSLEER. This CDR3 has 15 residues.

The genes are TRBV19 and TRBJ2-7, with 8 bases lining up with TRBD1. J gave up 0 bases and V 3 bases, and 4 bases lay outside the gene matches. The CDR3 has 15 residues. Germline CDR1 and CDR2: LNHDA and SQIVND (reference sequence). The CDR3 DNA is TGTGCCAGTAGTATTGGGACAGGTAGCTCCTACGAGCAGTACTTC. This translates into CASSIGTGSSYEQYF.

CDR3 DNA sequence: TGTGCCAGCAGCTTTGCCCAGGGGTTCAGCTCCTACAATGAGCAGTTCTTC. Translating it yields CASSFAQGFSSYNEQFF. The chain joins TRBV7-9 to TRBJ2-1; D might be TRBD1 (6 bases). The CDR3 consists of 17 residues. V was clipped by 3 bases and J by 0 bases, with 15 bases between them. Germline V gene lookup returns CDR1 SEHNR and CDR2 FQNEAQ (reference sequence).

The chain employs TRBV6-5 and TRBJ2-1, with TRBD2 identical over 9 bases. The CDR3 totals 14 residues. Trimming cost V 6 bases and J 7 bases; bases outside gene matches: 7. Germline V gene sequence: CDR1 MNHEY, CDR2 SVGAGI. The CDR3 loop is CASSPGTSKNEQFF. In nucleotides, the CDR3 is TGTGCCAGCAGCCCCGGGACTAGCAAGAATGAGCAGTTCTTC.

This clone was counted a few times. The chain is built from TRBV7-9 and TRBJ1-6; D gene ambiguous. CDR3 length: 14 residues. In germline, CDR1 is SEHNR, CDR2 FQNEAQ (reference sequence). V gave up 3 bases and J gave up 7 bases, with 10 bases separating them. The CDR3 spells CASSLEIQNSPLHF. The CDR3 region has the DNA TGTGCCAGCAGCTTGGAGATCCAGAATTCACCCCTCCACTTT. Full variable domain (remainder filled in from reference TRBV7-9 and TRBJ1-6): DTGVSQNPRHKITKRGQNVTFRCDPISEHNRLYWYRQTLGQGPEFLTYFQNEAQLEKSRLLSDRFSAERPKGSFSTLEIQRTEQGDSAMYLCASSLEIQNSPLHFGNGTRLTVT.

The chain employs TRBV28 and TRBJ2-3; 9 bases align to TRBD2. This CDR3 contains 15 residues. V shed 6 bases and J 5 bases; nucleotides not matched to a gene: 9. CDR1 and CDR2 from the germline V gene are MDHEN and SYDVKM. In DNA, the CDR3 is TGTGCCAGCAGAGGGGCGGGGGGGCGAGGAGATACGCAGTATTTT. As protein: CASRGAGGRGDTQYF. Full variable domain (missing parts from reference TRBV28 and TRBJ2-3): DVKVTQSSRYLVKRTGEKVFLECVQDMDHENMFWYRQDPGLGLRLIYFSYDVKMKEKGDIPEGYSVSREKKERFSLILESASTNQTSMYLCASRGAGGRGDTQYFGPGTRLTVL.

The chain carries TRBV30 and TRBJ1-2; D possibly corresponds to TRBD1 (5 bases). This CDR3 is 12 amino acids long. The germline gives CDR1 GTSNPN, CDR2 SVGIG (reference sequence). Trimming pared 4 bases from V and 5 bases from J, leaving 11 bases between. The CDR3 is CAWTAGLYGYTF. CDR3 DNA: TGTGCCTGGACCGCGGGGCTTTATGGCTACACCTTC.

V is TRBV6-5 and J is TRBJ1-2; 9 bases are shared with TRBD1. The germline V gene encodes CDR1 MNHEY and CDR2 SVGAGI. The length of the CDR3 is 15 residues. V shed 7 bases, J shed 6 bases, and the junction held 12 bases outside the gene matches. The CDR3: CASIRTGGSLNGYTF. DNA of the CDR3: TGTGCCAGCATCAGAACAGGGGGCTCCCTCAATGGCTACACCTTC.

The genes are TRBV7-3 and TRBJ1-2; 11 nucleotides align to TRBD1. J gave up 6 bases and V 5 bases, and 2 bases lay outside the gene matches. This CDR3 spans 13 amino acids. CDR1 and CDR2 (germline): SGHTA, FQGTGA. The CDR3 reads CASSGTGGDGYTF. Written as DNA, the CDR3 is TGTGCCAGCAGCGGGACAGGGGGGGATGGCTACACCTTC.

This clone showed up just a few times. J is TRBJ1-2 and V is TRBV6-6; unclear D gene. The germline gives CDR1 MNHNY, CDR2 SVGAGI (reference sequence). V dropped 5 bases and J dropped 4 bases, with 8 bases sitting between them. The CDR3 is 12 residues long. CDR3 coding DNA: TGTGCCAGCAGTGCACAGAGCTATGGCTACACCTTC. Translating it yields CASSAQSYGYTF.

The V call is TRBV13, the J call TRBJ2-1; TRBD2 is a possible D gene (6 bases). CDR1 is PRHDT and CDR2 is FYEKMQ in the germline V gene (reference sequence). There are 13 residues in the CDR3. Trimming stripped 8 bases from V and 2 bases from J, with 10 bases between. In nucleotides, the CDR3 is TGTGCCAGCCGAGGGACTCCCTACAATGAGCAGTTCTTC. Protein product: CASRGTPYNEQFF.

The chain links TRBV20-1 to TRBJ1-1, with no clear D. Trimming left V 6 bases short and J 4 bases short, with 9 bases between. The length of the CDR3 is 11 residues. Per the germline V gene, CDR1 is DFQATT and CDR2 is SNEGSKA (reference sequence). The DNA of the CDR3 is TGCAGTGCCCGGGAGAGCACTGAAGCTTTCTTT. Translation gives CSARESTEAFF.

The CDR3 region has the DNA TGTGCCAGCAGCCGAAACCTAGCGGGGACCTACGAGCAGTACTTC. The encoded protein is CASSRNLAGTYEQYF. This chain joins TRBV6-5 and TRBJ2-5; 9 nucleotides align to TRBD2. The end of the DNA fits TRBJ2-7 better, so the J call may be wrong. The CDR3 totals 15 residues. Germline values: CDR1 MNHEY, CDR2 SVGAGI.

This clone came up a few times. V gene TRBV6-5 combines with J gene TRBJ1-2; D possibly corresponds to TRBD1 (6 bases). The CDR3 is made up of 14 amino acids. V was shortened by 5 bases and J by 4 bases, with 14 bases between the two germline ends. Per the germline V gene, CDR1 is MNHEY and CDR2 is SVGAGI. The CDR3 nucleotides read TGTGCCAGCAGTCGGGGACAAGCACTCTATGGCTACACCTTC. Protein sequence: CASSRGQALYGYTF.

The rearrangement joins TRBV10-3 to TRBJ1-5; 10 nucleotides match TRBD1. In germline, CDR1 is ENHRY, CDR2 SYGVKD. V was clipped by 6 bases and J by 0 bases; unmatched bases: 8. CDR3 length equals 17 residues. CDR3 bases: TGTGCCATCAGCCCGGGACAGGGGAGTAATAGCAATCAGCCCCAGCATTTT. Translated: CAISPGQGSNSNQPQHF.